This T cell receptor (beta chain) is from a study of OX40 agonist ivuxolimab in advanced cancers. About the study: Patients with hepatocellular carcinoma, melanoma, renal cell or head and neck cancer made up the dose-escalation patients. Those enrolled were roughly 85% male, with a mean age of around 60 years and ages from about 20 to 85.

V lost 7 bases to trimming and J lost 7 bases, with 10 bases between them. The CDR3 sequence is 11 residues long. CDR1 SNHLY and CDR2 FYNNEI come from the germline V gene. The table came from immunoSEQ multiplex PCR; TCRdb's copy has only in-frame clones and leaves some out. The repertoire holds over 70,000 clones, 70% to 90% seen once, with about 0.3% in the top ten. A word on this clone: Its antigen is unidentified.

Study-wide results and limits: On average, CD8+ T cells showed a greater number of expanded clones than CD4+.

The V call is TRBV2, the J call TRBJ1-2; D is possibly TRBD1 (5 bases). This clonotype was sampled from an adult with an advanced solid tumor such as melanoma, head and neck, liver or kidney cancer. Here the sequenced sample was CD4+ or CD8+ T cells sorted from blood, taken in a trial of the OX40 agonist ivuxolimab. The CDR3 here is CASNRGVGYTF. The CDR3, as DNA: TGTGCCAGCAATCGGGGGGTTGGCTACACCTTC.